These T cell receptor beta chains were read from a single sample in a study of blood T cell repertoires in COVID-19. TCRdb's table, derived via immunoSEQ multiplex PCR, lists solely in-frame clones and lacks some. The profile shows about 86,000 clones, under 85% of them singletons. Material for sequencing was peripheral blood. These receptors were taken from a man between 65 and 85 years old with acute or convalescent COVID-19. Both conserved end residues are part of each CDR3. D genes are given only for firm matches. Clone size is given for some rows only: seen once, a few or many times, or a class if the clone is expanded.

TRBJ2-5 | . | 15 | TRBD1 | TRBV7-6 | TGTGCCAGCAGCTACGGGACAGGGGGCGCAGAGACCCAGTACTTC | CASSYGTGGAETQYF
TRBJ2-1 | . | 15 | TRBD1 | TRBV6-6 | TGTGCCAGCAGCCGGGACAGGGTCTCCTACAATGAGCAGTTCTTC | CASSRDRVSYNEQFF
TRBJ1-3 | few | 14 | TRBD1 | TRBV2 | TGTGCCAGTCGACAGGGTAGGGCTGGAAACACCATATATTTT | CASRQGRAGNTIYF
TRBJ2-7 | . | 13 | . | TRBV18 | TGTGCCAGCTCACCCAGGGGAGAGGACGAGCAGTACTTC | CASSPRGEDEQYF
TRBJ2-2 | once | 15 | TRBD2 | TRBV18 | TGTGCCAGCCCACTTAGCGGGGCCTCCACCGGGGAGCTGTTTTTT | CASPLSGASTGELFF
TRBJ1-1 | once | 15 | TRBD1 | TRBV5-1 | TGCGCCAGCAGCCCCCCCCAGGGGGCGAACACTGAAGCTTTCTTT | CASSPPQGANTEAFF
TRBJ2-7 | . | 15 | . | TRBV10-2 | TGCGCCAGCAGGATGGAAAGGGGGAAAACCTACGAGCAGTACTTC | CASRMERGKTYEQYF
TRBJ2-1 | . | 15 | . | TRBV7-6 | TGTGCCAGCAGCTTAGCTTCGACAGGGAGGAATGAGCAGTTCTTC | CASSLASTGRNEQFF
TRBJ2-3 | . | 16 | . | TRBV10-3 | TGTGCCATCAGTGGAGGGAGGCACACCAGCACAGATACGCAGTATTTT | CAISGGRHTSTDTQYF
TRBJ1-5 | . | 15 | TRBD1 | TRBV19 | TGTGCCAGTAGTGTCACCGGGACAGGGGATCAGCCCCAGCATTTT | CASSVTGTGDQPQHF
TRBJ2-2 | . | 15 | . | TRBV11-2 | TGTGCCAGCAAAGGTGGCAGGTCTGGGACCGGGGAGCTGTTTTTT | CASKGGRSGTGELFF
TRBJ2-2 | . | 14 | TRBD1 | TRBV10-2 | TGCGCCAGCAGTACCGGGACAGACACCGGGGAGCTGTTTTTT | CASSTGTDTGELFF
TRBJ1-1 | . | 11 | TRBD1 | TRBV18 | TGTGCCACCCAGGGGGACACTGAAGCTTTCTTT | CATQGDTEAFF
TRBJ2-3 | few | 16 | . | TRBV5-6 | TGTGCCAGCAGCCTGATGGGACTGACAAGCACAGATACGCAGTATTTT | CASSLMGLTSTDTQYF
TRBJ1-5 | . | 15 | . | TRBV28 | TGTGCCAGCAGTCCTGTCGGAGAAGGTAATCAGCCCCAGCATTTT | CASSPVGEGNQPQHF
TRBJ1-1 | . | 11 | . | TRBV19 | TGTGCCAGTAGTATCACCGCGAAGGCTTTCTTT | CASSITAKAFF
TRBJ2-5 | . | 12 | . | TRBV10-3 | TGTGCCATCGGGTGGGAGGAAGAGACCCAGTACTTC | CAIGWEEETQYF
TRBJ2-2 | few | 13 | . | TRBV27 | TGTGCCTCTGGAGGGTGGAACACCGGGGAGCTGTTTTTT | CASGGWNTGELFF
TRBJ1-3 | . | 15 | TRBD1 | TRBV28 | TGTGCCAGCAGTTGGACAGGGTGGGGTGGAAACACCATATATTTT | CASSWTGWGGNTIYF
TRBJ2-1 | . | 16 | . | TRBV2 | TGTGCCAGCAGTGGTAGATGGGGGCAGGAGAGGGATGAGCAGTTCTTC | CASSGRWGQERDEQFF
TRBJ1-5 | . | 14 | . | TRBV19 | TGTGCCAGTAGTTCGGCACAGACCAATCAGCCCCAGCATTTT | CASSSAQTNQPQHF
TRBJ2-1 | . | 16 | . | TRBV4-1 | TGCGCCAGCAGCGGACCAACTACCGCCTCAGGGAATGAGCAGTTCTTC | CASSGPTTASGNEQFF
TRBJ1-5 | . | 16 | . | TRBV4-1 | TGCGCCAGCAGCCAAGTTTCCGGGAATAGCAATCAGCCCCAGCATTTT | CASSQVSGNSNQPQHF
TRBJ1-2 | . | 13 | . | TRBV19 | TGTGCCAGTGAGCCGGGAATAACTATGGGCTACACCTTC | CASEPGITMGYTF
TRBJ1-4 | . | 14 | . | TRBV10-1 | TGCGCCAGCACATTCGGGTTGACGGGTGAAAAACTGTTTTTT | CASTFGLTGEKLFF
TRBJ1-3 | . | 17 | . | TRBV7-9 | TGTGCCAGCAGCTTAGCGGGACAAGCGAGCTCTGGAAACACCATATATTTT | CASSLAGQASSGNTIYF
TRBJ2-3 | . | 17 | TRBD2 | TRBV4-1 | TGCGCCAGCAGCCGCGACTACGGGGGGGCCGGTACAGATACGCAGTATTTT | CASSRDYGGAGTDTQYF